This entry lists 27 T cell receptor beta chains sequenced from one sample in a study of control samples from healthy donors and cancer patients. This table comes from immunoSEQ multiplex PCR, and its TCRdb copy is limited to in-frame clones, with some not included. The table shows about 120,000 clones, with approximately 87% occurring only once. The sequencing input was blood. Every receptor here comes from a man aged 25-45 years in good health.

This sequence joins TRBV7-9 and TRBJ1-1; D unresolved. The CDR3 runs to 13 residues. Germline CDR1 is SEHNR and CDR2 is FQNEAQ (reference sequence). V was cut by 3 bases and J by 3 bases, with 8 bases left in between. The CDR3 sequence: CASSFQGDTEAFF. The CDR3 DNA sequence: TGTGCCAGCAGCTTCCAAGGCGACACTGAAGCTTTCTTT.

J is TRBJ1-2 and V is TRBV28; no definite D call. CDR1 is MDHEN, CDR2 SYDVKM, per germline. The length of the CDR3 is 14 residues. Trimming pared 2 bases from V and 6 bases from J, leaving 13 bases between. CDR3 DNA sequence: TGTGCCAGCAGTTTAGAATGGGCTGAGCATGGCTACACCTTC. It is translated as CASSLEWAEHGYTF.

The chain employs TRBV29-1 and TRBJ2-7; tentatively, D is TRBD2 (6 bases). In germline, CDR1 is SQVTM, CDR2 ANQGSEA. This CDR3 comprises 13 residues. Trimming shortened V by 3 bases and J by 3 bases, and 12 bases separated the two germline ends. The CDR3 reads CSVEGQGGYEQYF. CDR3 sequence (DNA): TGCAGCGTTGAGGGCCAGGGAGGCTACGAGCAGTACTTC.

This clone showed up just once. The CDR3 sequence is CASSFWKGQETQYF. The DNA for the CDR3 is TGTGCCAGCAGTTTTTGGAAGGGCCAAGAGACCCAGTACTTC. V usage is TRBV28 and J usage is TRBJ2-5; D call uncertain. With 3 bases removed from V and 1 base from J, the gap between germline ends came to 9 bases. Germline V gives CDR1 MDHEN, CDR2 SYDVKM. CDR3 length equals 14 residues.

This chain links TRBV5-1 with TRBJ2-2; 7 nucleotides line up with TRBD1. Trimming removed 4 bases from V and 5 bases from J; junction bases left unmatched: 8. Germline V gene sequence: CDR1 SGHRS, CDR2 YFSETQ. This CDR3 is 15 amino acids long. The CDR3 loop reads CASSQNRQGTGELFF. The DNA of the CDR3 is TGCGCCAGCAGCCAGAACAGACAGGGAACCGGGGAGCTGTTTTTT.

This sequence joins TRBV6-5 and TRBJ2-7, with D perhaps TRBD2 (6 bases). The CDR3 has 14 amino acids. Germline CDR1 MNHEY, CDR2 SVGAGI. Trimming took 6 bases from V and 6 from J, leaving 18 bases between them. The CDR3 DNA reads TGTGCCAGCAGCGACATATGGGGGGATGGCGAGCAGTACGTC. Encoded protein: CASSDIWGDGEQYV.

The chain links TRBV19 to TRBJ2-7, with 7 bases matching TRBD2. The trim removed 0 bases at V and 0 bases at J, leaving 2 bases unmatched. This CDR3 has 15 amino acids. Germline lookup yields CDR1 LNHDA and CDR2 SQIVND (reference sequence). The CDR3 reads CASSIEGGSSYEQYF. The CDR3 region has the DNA TGTGCCAGTAGTATAGAGGGCGGGAGCTCCTACGAGCAGTACTTC.

The CDR3 nucleotides read TGCGCCAGCAGCTTGGTACAGGGGGCAGGGACCCAGTACTTC. Translating it yields CASSLVQGAGTQYF. This rearrangement joins TRBV5-1 to TRBJ2-5, with 9 bases matching TRBD1. The CDR3 is made up of 14 amino acids. Germline V lookup: CDR1 SGHRS, CDR2 YFSETQ. V shed 0 bases, J shed 7 bases, and the junction held 4 bases outside the gene matches. Full variable domain (missing parts from reference TRBV5-1 and TRBJ2-5): KAGVTQTPRYLIKTRGQQVTLSCSPISGHRSVSWYQQTPGQGLQFLFEYFSETQRNKGNFPGRFSGRQFSNSRSEMNVSTLELGDSALYLCASSLVQGAGTQYFGPGTRLLVL.

The CDR3 bases are TGCAGCGTTGTTCAGGGATATGGCTACACCTTC. Translated: CSVVQGYGYTF. The chain has TRBV29-1 and TRBJ1-2; maybe TRBD1 (5 bases). CDR1 is SQVTM, CDR2 ANQGSEA, per germline. The V end lost 4 bases, the J end lost 5 bases, and 8 bases lay between the germline ends. This CDR3 comprises 11 residues.

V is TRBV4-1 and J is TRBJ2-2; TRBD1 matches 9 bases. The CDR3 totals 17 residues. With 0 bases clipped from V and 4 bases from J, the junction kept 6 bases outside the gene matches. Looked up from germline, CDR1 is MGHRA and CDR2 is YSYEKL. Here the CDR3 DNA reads TGCGCCAGCAGCCAAGAAGACGGGACAGGGATCACCGGGGAGCTGTTTTTT. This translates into CASSQEDGTGITGELFF.

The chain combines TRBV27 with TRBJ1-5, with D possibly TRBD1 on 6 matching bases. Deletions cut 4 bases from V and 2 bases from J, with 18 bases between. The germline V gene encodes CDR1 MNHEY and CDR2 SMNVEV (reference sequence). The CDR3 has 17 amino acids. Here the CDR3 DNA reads TGTGCCAGCAGTTCCAATCCGGGGGCGATGGGCAATCAGCCCCAGCATTTT. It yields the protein CASSSNPGAMGNQPQHF.

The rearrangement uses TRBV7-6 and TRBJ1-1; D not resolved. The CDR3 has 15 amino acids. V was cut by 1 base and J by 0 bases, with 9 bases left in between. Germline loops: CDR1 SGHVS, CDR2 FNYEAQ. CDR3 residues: CASSLGAGMNTEAFF. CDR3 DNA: TGTGCCAGCAGCTTAGGGGCGGGCATGAACACTGAAGCTTTCTTT.

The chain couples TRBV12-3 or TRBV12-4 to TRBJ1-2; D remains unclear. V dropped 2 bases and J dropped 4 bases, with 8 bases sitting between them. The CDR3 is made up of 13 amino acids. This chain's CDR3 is CASSLRTAYGYTF. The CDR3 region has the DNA TGTGCCAGCAGTTTACGGACGGCCTATGGCTACACCTTC.

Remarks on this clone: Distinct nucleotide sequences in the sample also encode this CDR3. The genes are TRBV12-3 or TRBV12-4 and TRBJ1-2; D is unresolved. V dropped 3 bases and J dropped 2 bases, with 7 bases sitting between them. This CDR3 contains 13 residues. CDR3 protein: CASSLGANYGYTF. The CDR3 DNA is TGTGCCAGCAGTTTGGGAGCGAACTATGGCTACACCTTC.

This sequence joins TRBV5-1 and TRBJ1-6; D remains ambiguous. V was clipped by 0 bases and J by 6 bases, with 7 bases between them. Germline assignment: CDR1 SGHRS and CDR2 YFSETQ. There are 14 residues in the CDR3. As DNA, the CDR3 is TGCGCCAGCAGCTTGGCCGTGGCTAATTCACCCCTCCACTTT. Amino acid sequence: CASSLAVANSPLHF.

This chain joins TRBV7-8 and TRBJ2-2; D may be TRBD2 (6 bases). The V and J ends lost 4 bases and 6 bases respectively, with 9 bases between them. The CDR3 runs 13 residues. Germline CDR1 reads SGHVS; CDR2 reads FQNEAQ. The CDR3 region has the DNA TGTGCCAGCAGCTCCAGGGAGGCCGGGGAGCTGTTTTTT. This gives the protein CASSSREAGELFF.

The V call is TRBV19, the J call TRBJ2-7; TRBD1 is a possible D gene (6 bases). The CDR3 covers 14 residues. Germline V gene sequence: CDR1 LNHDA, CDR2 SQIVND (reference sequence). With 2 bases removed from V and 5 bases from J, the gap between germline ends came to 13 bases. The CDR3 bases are TGTGCCAGTAGTATAACAGGGAGCCTAGACGAGCAGTACTTC. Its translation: CASSITGSLDEQYF.

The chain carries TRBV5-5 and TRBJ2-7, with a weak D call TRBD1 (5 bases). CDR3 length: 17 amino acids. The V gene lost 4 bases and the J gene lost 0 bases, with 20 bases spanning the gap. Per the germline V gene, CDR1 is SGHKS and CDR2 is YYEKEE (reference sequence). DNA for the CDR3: TGTGCCAGCAGCCCGGGTCTGGCAGGGCCGAGCTCCTACGAGCAGTACTTC. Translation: CASSPGLAGPSSYEQYF.

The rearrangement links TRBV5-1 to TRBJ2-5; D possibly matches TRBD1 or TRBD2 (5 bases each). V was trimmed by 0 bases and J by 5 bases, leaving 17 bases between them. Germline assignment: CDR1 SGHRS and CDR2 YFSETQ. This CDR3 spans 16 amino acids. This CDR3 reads CASSLGIDTGQETQYF. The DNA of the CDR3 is TGCGCCAGCAGCTTGGGGATTGATACGGGGCAGGAGACCCAGTACTTC.

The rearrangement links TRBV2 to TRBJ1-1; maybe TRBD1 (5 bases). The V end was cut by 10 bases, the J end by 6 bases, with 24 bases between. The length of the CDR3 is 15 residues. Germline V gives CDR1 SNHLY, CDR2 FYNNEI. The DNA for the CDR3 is TGTGCCACCTCCGGGACGGCAGTGGGGAAGGCTGAAGCTTTCTTT. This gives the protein CATSGTAVGKAEAFF.

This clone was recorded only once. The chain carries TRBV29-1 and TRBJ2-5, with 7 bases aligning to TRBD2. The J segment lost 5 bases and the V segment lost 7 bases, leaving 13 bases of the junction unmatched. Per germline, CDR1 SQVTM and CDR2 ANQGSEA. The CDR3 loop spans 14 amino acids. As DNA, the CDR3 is TGCAGCGCGGGAGATTTGATAGCGGGCGAGACCCAGTACTTC. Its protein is CSAGDLIAGETQYF.

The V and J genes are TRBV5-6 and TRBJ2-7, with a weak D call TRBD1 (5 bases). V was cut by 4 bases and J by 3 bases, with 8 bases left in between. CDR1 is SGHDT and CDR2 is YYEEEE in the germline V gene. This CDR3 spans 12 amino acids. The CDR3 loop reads CASSQDNYEQYV. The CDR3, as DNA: TGTGCCAGCAGCCAGGACAACTACGAGCAGTACGTC.

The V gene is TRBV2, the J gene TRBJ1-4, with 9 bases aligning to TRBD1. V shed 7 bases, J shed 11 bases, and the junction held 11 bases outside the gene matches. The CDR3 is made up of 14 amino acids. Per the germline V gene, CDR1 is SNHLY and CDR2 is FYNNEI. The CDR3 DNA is TGTGCCAGCACCCCGGACAGGGGAGGTCGGAAACTGTTTTTT. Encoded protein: CASTPDRGGRKLFF.

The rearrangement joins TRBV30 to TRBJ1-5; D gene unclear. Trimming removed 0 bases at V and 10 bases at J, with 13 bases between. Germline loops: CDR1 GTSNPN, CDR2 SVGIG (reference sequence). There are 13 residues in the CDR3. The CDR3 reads CAWSVREFSPQHF. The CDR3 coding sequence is TGTGCCTGGAGTGTACGTGAATTCAGCCCCCAGCATTTT.

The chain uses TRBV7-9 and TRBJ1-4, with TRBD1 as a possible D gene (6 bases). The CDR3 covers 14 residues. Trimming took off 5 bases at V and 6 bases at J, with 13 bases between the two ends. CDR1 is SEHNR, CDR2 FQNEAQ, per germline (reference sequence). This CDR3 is CASSIGQSDEKLFF. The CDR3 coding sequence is TGTGCCAGCAGCATTGGACAGTCCGATGAAAAACTGTTTTTT.

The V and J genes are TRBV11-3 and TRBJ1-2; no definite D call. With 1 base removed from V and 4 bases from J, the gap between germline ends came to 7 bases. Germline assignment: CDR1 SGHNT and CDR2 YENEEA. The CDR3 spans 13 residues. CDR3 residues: CASSLGATYGYTF. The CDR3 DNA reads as TGTGCCAGCAGCTTAGGGGCAACCTATGGCTACACCTTC. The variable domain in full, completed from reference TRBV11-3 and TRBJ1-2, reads EAGVVQSPRYKIIEKKQPVAFWCNPISGHNTLYWYLQNLGQGPELLIRYENEEAVDDSQLPKDRFSAERLKGVDSTLKIQPAELGDSAVYLCASSLGATYGYTFGSGTRLTVV.

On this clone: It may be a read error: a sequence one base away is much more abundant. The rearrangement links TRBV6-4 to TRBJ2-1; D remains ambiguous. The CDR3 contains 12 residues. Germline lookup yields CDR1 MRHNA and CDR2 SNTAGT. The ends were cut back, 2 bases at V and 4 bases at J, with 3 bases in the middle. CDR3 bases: TGTGCCAGCAGTGACAATTACAATGAGCAGTTCTTC. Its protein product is CASSDNYNEQFF.